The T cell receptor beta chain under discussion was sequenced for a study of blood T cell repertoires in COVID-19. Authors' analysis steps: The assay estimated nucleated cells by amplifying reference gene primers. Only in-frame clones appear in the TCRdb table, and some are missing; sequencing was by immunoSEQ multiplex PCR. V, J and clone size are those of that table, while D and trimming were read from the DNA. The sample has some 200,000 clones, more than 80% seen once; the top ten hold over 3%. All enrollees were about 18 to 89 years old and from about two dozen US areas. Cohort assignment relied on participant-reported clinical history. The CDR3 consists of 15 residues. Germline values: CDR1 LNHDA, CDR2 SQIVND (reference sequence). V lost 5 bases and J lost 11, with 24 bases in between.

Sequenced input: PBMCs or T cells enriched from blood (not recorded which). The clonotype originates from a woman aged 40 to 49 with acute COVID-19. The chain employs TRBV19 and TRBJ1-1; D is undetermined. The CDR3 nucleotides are TGTGCCAGTAGTTCCCCGGGCCTCAAAACCCGGGAGGCTTTCTTT. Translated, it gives CASSSPGLKTREAFF.